This paragraph reports one TCR beta chain. Its antigen is unknown. This sample was taken from a study of Ad26.COV2.S vaccination and SARS-CoV-2 variants. The treatment denotes: some 19 received Ad26.COV2.S at low or high dose, single or two shots; 5 received placebo; per-sample allocation not given. The samples were gathered on day 63 after the first injection of vaccine or placebo. Here immunoSEQ multiplex PCR was the method, and the copy in TCRdb shows in-frame clones only, minus some. The table lists hundreds of thousands of clones, 75% to 90% of them singletons, with about 2.5% in the top ten. Study-wide findings and caveats: In TCR breadth and depth analyses, total T cell responses may have been underestimated.

CDR3 length: 13 amino acids. Germline V CDR1 and CDR2: SGHAT, FQNNGV. The V gene lost 1 base and the J gene lost 11 bases, with 14 bases spanning the gap. Sample: peripheral blood, taken in a trial of Ad26.COV2.S vaccine versus placebo. The chain combines TRBV11-2 with TRBJ1-1, with D uncertain. This receptor was obtained from a person between 18 and 65 years old who received the Ad26.COV2.S COVID-19 vaccine or a placebo. The CDR3 nucleotides are TGTGCCAGCAGCTTAGTTCGGGGTTGGGCGGCTTTCTTT. It translates to CASSLVRGWAAFF.